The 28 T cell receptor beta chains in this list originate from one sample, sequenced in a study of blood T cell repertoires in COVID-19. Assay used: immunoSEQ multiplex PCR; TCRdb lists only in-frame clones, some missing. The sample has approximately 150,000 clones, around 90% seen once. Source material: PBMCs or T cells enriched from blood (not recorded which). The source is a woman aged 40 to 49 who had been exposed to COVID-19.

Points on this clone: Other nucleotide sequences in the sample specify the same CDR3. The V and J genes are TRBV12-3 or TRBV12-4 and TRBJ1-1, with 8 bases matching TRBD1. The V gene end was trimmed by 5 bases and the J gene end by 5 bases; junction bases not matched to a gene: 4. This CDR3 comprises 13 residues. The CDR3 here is CASSRQGRTEAFF. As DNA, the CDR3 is TGTGCCAGCAGTCGACAGGGGAGAACTGAAGCTTTCTTT.

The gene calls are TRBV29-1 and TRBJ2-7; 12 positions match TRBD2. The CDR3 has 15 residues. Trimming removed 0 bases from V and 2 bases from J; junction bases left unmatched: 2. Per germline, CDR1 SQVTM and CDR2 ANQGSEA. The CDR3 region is CSVEDPSGRAYEQYF. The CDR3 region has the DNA TGCAGCGTTGAAGACCCTAGCGGGAGGGCCTACGAGCAGTACTTC.

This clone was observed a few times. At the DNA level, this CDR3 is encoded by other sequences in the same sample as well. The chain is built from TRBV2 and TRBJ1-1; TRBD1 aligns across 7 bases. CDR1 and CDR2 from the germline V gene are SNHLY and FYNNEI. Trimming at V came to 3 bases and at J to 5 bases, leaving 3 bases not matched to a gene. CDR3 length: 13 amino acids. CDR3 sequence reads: CASSDAGGTEAFF. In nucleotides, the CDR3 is TGTGCCAGCAGTGATGCAGGGGGGACTGAAGCTTTCTTT.

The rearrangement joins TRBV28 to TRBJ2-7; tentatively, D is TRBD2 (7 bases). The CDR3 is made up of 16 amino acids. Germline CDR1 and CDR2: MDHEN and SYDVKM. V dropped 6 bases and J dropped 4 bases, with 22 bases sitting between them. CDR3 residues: CASRRAGWTDSYEQYF. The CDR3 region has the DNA TGTGCCAGCAGACGAGCGGGGTGGACAGATTCGTACGAGCAGTACTTC.

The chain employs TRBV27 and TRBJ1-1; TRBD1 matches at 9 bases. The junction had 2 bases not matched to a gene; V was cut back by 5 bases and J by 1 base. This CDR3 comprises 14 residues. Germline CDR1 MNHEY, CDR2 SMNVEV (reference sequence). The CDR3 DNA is TGTGCCAGCAGTGGACAGGGGCGGAACACTGAAGCTTTCTTT. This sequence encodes CASSGQGRNTEAFF.

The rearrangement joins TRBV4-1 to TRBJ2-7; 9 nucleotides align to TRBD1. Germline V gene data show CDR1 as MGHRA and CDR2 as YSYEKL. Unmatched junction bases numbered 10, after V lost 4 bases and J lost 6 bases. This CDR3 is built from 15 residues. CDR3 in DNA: TGCGCCAGCAGCCGCCTTGAGGGACAGGGTCTCGAGCAGTACTTC. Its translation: CASSRLEGQGLEQYF.

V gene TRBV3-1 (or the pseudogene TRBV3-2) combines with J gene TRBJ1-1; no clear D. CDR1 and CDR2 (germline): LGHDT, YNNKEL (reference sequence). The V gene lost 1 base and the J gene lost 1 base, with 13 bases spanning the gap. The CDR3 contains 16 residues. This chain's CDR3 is CASSQGTGWGNTEAFF. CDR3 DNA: TGTGCCAGCAGCCAAGGTACGGGGTGGGGGAACACTGAAGCTTTCTTT.

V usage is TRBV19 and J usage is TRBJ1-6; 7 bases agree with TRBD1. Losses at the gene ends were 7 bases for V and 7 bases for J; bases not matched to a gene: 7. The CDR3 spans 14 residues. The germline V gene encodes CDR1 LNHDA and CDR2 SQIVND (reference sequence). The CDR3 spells CASTRTGENSPLHF. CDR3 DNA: TGTGCCAGTACCAGGACAGGCGAGAATTCACCCCTCCACTTT.

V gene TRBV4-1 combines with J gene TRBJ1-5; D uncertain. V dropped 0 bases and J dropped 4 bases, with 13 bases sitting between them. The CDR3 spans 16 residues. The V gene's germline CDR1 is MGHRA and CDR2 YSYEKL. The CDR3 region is CASSQDHLGVNQPQHF. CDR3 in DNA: TGCGCCAGCAGCCAAGATCATTTGGGAGTGAATCAGCCCCAGCATTTT.

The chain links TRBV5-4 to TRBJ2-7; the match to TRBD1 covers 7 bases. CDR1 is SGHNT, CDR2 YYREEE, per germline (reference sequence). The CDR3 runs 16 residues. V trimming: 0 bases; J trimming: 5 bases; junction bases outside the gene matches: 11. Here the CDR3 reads CASSLAPTGNFNEQYF. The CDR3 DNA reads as TGTGCCAGCAGCTTGGCCCCGACAGGGAACTTTAACGAGCAGTACTTC.

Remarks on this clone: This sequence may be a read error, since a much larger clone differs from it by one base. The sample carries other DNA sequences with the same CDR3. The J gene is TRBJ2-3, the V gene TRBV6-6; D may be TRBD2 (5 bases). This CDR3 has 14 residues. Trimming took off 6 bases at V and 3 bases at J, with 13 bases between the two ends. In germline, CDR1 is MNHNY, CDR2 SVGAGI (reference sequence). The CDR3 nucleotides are TGTGCCAGCAGCCTAGCCCCTAGTACAGATACGCAGTATTTT. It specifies CASSLAPSTDTQYF.

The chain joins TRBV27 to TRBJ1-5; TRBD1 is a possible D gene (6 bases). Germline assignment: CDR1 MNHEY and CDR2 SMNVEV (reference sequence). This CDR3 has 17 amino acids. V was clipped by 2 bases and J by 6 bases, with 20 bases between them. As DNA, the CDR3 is TGTGCCAGCAGTTTAGATCCGGGACCCAAAGGGGGTCAGCCCCAGCATTTT. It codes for CASSLDPGPKGGQPQHF.

The CDR3 region is CSVTGGHGYTF. The CDR3, as DNA: TGCAGCGTTACAGGGGGACATGGCTACACCTTC. The chain has TRBV29-1 and TRBJ1-2; 8 bases are shared with TRBD1. The J segment lost 6 bases and the V segment lost 5 bases, leaving 2 bases of the junction unmatched. This CDR3 is built from 11 residues. The germline V gene encodes CDR1 SQVTM and CDR2 ANQGSEA.

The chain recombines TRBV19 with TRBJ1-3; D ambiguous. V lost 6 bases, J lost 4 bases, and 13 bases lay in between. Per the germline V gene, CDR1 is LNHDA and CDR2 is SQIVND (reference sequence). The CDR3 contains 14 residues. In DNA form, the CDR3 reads TGTGCCAGTAGATCCGGACTGGGCGGAAACACCATATATTTT. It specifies CASRSGLGGNTIYF.

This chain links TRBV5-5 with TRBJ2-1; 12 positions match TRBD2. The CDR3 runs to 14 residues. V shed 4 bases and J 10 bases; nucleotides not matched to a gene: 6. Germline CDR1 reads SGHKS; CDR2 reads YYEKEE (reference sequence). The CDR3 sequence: CASSPRLAGDEQFF. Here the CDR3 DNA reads TGTGCCAGCAGCCCTAGACTAGCGGGAGACGAGCAGTTCTTC. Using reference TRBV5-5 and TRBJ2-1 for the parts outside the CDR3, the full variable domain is DAGVTQSPTHLIKTRGQQVTLRCSPISGHKSVSWYQQVLGQGPQFIFQYYEKEERGRGNFPDRFSARQFPNYSSELNVNALLLGDSALYLCASSPRLAGDEQFFGPGTRLTVL.

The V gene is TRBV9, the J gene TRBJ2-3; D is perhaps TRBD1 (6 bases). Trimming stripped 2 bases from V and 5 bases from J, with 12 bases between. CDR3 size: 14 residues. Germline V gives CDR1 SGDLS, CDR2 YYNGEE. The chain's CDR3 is CASSVRPQGDTQYF. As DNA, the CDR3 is TGTGCCAGCAGCGTTCGACCACAGGGAGATACGCAGTATTTT.

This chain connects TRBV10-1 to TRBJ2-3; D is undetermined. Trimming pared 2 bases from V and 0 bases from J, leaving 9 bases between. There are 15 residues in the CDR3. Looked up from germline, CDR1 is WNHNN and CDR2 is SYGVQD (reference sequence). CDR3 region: CASSEGLGSTDTQYF. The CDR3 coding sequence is TGCGCCAGCAGTGAGGGGCTGGGTAGCACAGATACGCAGTATTTT.

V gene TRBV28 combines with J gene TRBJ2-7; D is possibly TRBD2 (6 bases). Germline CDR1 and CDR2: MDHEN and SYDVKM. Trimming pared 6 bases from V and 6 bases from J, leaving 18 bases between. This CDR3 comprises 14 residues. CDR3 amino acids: CASSSRTTTREQYF. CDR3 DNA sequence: TGTGCCAGCAGCTCCCGGACTACGACTCGCGAGCAGTACTTC. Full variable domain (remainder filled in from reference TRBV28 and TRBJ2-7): DVKVTQSSRYLVKRTGEKVFLECVQDMDHENMFWYRQDPGLGLRLIYFSYDVKMKEKGDIPEGYSVSREKKERFSLILESASTNQTSMYLCASSSRTTTREQYFGPGTRLTVT.

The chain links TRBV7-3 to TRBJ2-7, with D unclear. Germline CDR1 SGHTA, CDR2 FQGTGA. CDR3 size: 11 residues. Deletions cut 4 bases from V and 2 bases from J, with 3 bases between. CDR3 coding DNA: TGTGCCAGCAGCTCGGCCTACGAGCAGTACTTC. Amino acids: CASSSAYEQYF.

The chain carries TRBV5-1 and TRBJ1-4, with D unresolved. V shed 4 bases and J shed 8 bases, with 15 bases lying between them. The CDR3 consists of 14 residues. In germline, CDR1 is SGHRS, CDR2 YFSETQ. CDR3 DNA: TGCGCCAGCAGCGTGTCGGGGAGCGACGAAAAACTGTTTTTT. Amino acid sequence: CASSVSGSDEKLFF.

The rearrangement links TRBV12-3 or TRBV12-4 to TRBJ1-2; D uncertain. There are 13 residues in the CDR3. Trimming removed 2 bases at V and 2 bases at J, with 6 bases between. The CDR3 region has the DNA TGTGCCAGCAGTTTACTCACAAACTATGGCTACACCTTC. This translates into CASSLLTNYGYTF.

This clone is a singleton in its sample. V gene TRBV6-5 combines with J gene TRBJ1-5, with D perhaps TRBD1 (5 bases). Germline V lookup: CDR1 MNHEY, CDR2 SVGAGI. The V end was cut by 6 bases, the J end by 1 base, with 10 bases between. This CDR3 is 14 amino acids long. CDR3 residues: CASRKQESNQPQHF. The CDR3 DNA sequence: TGTGCCAGCAGGAAACAGGAGAGCAATCAGCCCCAGCATTTT.

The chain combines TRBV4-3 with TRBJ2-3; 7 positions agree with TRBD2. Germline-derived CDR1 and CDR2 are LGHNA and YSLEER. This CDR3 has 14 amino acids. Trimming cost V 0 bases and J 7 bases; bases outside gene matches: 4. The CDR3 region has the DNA TGCGCCAGCAGCCAAGAGCGGGAGCGGTATACGCAGTATTTT. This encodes CASSQERERYTQYF.

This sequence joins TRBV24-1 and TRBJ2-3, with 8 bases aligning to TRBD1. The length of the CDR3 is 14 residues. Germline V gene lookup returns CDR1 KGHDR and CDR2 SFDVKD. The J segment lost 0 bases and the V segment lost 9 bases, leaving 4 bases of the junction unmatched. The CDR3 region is CATGDRSSTDTQYF. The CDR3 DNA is TGTGCCACCGGGGACAGGAGTAGCACAGATACGCAGTATTTT.

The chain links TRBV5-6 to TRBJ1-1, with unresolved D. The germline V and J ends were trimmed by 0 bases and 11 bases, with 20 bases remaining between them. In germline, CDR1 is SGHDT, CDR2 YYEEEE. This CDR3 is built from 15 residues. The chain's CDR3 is CASSLASGALLGAFF. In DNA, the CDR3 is TGTGCCAGCAGCTTGGCGTCGGGTGCTCTTCTTGGGGCTTTCTTT. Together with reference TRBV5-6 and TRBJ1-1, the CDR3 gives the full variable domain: DAGVTQSPTHLIKTRGQQVTLRCSPKSGHDTVSWYQQALGQGPQFIFQYYEEEERQRGNFPDRFSGHQFPNYSSELNVNALLLGDSALYLCASSLASGALLGAFFGQGTRLTVV.

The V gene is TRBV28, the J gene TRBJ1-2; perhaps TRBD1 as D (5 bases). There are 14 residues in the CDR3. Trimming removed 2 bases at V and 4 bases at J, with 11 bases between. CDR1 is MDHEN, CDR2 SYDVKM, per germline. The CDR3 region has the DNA TGTGCCAGCAGTTTAGGAGGGCAGGGCTATGGCTACACCTTC. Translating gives CASSLGGQGYGYTF.

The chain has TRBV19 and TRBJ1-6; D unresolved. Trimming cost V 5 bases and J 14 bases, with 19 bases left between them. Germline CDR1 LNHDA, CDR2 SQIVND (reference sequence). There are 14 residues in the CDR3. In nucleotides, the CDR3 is TGTGCCAGTAGTCTGGGCCCGATTCCATCCACCCTCCACTTT. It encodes CASSLGPIPSTLHF.

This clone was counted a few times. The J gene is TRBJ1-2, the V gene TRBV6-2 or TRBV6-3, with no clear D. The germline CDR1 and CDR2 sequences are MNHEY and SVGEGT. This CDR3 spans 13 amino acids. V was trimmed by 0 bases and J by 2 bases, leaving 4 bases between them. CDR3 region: CASSYSRNYGYTF. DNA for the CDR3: TGTGCCAGCAGTTACTCGAGGAACTATGGCTACACCTTC.